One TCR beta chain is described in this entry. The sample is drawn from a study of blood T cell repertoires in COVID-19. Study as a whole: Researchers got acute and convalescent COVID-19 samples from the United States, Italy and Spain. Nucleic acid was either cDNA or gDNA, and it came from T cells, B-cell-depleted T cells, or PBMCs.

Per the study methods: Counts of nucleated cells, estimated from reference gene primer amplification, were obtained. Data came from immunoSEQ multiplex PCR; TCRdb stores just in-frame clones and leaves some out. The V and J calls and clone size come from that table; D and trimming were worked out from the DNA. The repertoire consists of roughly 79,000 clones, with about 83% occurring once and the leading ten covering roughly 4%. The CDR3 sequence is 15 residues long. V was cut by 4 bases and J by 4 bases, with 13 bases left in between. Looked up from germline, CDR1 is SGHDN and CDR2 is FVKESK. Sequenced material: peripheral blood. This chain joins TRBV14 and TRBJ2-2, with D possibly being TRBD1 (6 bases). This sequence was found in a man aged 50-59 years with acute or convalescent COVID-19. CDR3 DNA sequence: TGTGCCAGCAGCCCGAGGGGGATCCCCACCGGGGAGCTGTTTTTT. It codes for CASSPRGIPTGELFF.